The present T cell receptor (beta chain) was sequenced within a study of blood T cell repertoires in COVID-19. Study as a whole: The United States, Italy and Spain supplied acute and convalescent COVID-19 samples. T cells, B-cell-depleted T cells, or PBMCs provided the cDNA or gDNA that served as material.

Methods used by the authors: The authors estimated nucleated cell counts from reference gene primer amplification. The table came from immunoSEQ multiplex PCR; TCRdb's copy has only in-frame clones and leaves some out. V, J and clone size were drawn from that table, and D and trimming were deduced from the DNA. The sample comprises 200,000 to 250,000 clones, around 88% of which are singletons, and around 2.9% rests with the top ten. The material sequenced was peripheral blood. The TCR sequence derives from a woman in her twenties or thirties who had recovered from COVID-19.

CDR3 DNA sequence: TGTGCCAGCAGTCCAGACAGGGGTGGCAATCAGCCCCAGCATTTT. As protein: CASSPDRGGNQPQHF. The chain combines TRBV27 with TRBJ1-5, with 8 bases matching TRBD1. J gave up 2 bases and V 5 bases, and 5 bases lay outside the gene matches. The CDR3 sequence is 15 residues long. Germline CDR1 and CDR2: MNHEY and SMNVEV (reference sequence).